This paragraph reports one T cell receptor (beta chain). This entry belongs to a study of blood T cell repertoires in COVID-19. Study in general: PBMCs, B-cell-depleted T cells, or T cells were the source of the cDNA or gDNA that made up the material.

Original handling: Estimation of nucleated cell counts was performed using reference gene primer amplification. The protocol was immunoSEQ multiplex PCR, while the TCRdb copy is restricted to in-frame clones and leaves out a portion. D and trimming come from the DNA, and the V and J calls and clone size come from that table. The sample shows about 130,000 clones, roughly 84% of them seen only once. CDR3 length equals 15 residues. V trimming: 1 base; J trimming: 9 bases; junction bases outside the gene matches: 3. Germline V gene lookup returns CDR1 SGHNT and CDR2 YENEEA. The V gene is TRBV11-3, the J gene TRBJ2-1, with 13 bases fitting TRBD2. Sequenced sample: peripheral blood. This receptor was identified in a woman aged 80 or over with acute or convalescent COVID-19. DNA for the CDR3: TGTGCCAGCAGCTTAGGACTAGCGGGAGGCGGTGAGCAGTTCTTC. This sequence encodes CASSLGLAGGGEQFF. Drawing the rest from reference TRBV11-3 and TRBJ2-1, the complete variable domain is EAGVVQSPRYKIIEKKQPVAFWCNPISGHNTLYWYLQNLGQGPELLIRYENEEAVDDSQLPKDRFSAERLKGVDSTLKIQPAELGDSAVYLCASSLGLAGGGEQFFGPGTRLTVL.